These 26 T cell receptor beta chains were all obtained from the same sample, sequenced in a study of PD-L1 blockade in urothelial cancer. The data were produced by immunoSEQ multiplex PCR, yet TCRdb's version contains in-frame clones alone and is incomplete. The data show about 70,000 clones, around 84% seen once. Source: PBMCs, taken around atezolizumab (anti-PD-L1) treatment. The receptors originated from a man in his 70s with urothelial cancer.

The chain recombines TRBV4-2 with TRBJ1-4; no firm D call. The V gene's germline CDR1 is LGHNA and CDR2 YNFKEQ. V shed 1 base and J shed 8 bases, with 11 bases lying between them. CDR3 length: 14 residues. CDR3 nucleotides: TGTGCCAGCAGCCAAGGGCGGCAGCGAGAAAAACTGTTTTTT. This encodes CASSQGRQREKLFF.

As DNA, the CDR3 is TGCGCCAGCAGCTCGCCCGGGGCAACTAATGAAAAACTGTTTTTT. Protein: CASSSPGATNEKLFF. The chain is built from TRBV4-1 and TRBJ1-4; D gene uncertain. Germline V gene sequence: CDR1 MGHRA, CDR2 YSYEKL. The CDR3 totals 15 residues. V lost 5 bases and J 0 bases, leaving 10 bases between the germline ends.

This clone turned up a few times. CDR3 region: CASSLPSWLAGLLYQETQYF. CDR3 DNA sequence: TGTGCCAGCAGCTTACCCTCATGGCTAGCGGGGTTACTGTACCAAGAGACCCAGTACTTC. The genes are TRBV7-3 and TRBJ2-5; 9 bases are a match to TRBD2. V shed 2 bases, J shed 0 bases, and the junction held 16 bases outside the gene matches. Germline lookup yields CDR1 SGHTA and CDR2 FQGTGA. The CDR3 loop spans 20 amino acids. Full variable domain (rest looked up from reference TRBV7-3 and TRBJ2-5): GAGVSQTPSNKVTEKGKYVELRCDPISGHTALYWYRQSLGQGPEFLIYFQGTGAADDSGLPNDRFFAVRPEGSVSTLKIQRTERGDSAVYLCASSLPSWLAGLLYQETQYFGPGTRLLVL.

The chain uses TRBV10-1 and TRBJ2-3; D ambiguous. CDR1 is WNHNN, CDR2 SYGVQD, per germline (reference sequence). The CDR3 totals 14 residues. V lost 3 bases and J 2 bases, leaving 9 bases between the germline ends. The CDR3 DNA reads as TGCGCCAGCAGTGACTCTAGGAACACAGATACGCAGTATTTT. This translates into CASSDSRNTDTQYF.

This chain uses TRBV6-5 with TRBJ2-7, with 9 positions matching TRBD1. CDR1 and CDR2 from the germline V gene are MNHEY and SVGAGI. The CDR3 runs 15 residues. Trimming took 6 bases from V and 1 from J; bases not matched to a gene: 7. The CDR3 is CASRTPGQGSYEQYF. Here the CDR3 DNA reads TGTGCCAGCAGAACCCCGGGACAGGGTTCCTACGAGCAGTACTTC.

This chain links TRBV27 with TRBJ1-5, with D maybe TRBD1 (6 bases). With 6 bases removed from V and 7 bases from J, the gap between germline ends came to 13 bases. This CDR3 is 13 amino acids long. Germline V gives CDR1 MNHEY, CDR2 SMNVEV (reference sequence). The CDR3 reads CASRPTGSQPQHF. CDR3 in DNA: TGTGCCAGCAGACCTACAGGGAGCCAGCCCCAGCATTTT.

The chain combines TRBV5-5 with TRBJ2-3; D is unresolved. CDR1 and CDR2 from the germline V gene are SGHKS and YYEKEE (reference sequence). Deletions cut 4 bases from V and 1 base from J, with 13 bases between. This CDR3 contains 15 residues. The CDR3 loop is CASSHSRIGTDTQYF. Written as DNA, the CDR3 is TGTGCCAGCAGCCACAGCCGGATTGGCACAGATACGCAGTATTTT.

This chain joins TRBV27 and TRBJ2-3, with 8 bases aligning to TRBD2. Germline V gene lookup returns CDR1 MNHEY and CDR2 SMNVEV (reference sequence). Unmatched junction bases numbered 12, after V lost 5 bases and J lost 2 bases. This CDR3 has 17 amino acids. The CDR3 nucleotides are TGTGCCAGCAGTATCCGGGGGGCTAGCGGGTTCACAGATACGCAGTATTTT. Amino acids: CASSIRGASGFTDTQYF.

The CDR3 is CASNSATGTYEQYF. In DNA, the CDR3 is TGCGCCAGCAACAGCGCAACGGGAACCTACGAGCAGTACTTC. The chain joins TRBV5-1 to TRBJ2-7; tentative D call: TRBD2 (5 bases). Trimming left V 6 bases short and J 2 bases short, with 15 bases between. The CDR3 length is 14 residues. The germline V gene encodes CDR1 SGHRS and CDR2 YFSETQ.

The chain combines TRBV5-4 with TRBJ2-2; 8 nucleotides align to TRBD2. The CDR3 is 15 amino acids. Looked up from germline, CDR1 is SGHNT and CDR2 is YYREEE (reference sequence). Trimming took 0 bases from V and 4 from J; bases not matched to a gene: 2. The CDR3 is CASSLGSGSTGELFF. The CDR3 DNA sequence: TGTGCCAGCAGCTTGGGAAGCGGGAGCACCGGGGAGCTGTTTTTT.

The sample holds a few counts of this clone. This chain joins TRBV6-1 and TRBJ1-1; TRBD1 is a possible D gene (6 bases). With 2 bases removed from V and 11 bases from J, the gap between germline ends came to 15 bases. Germline V CDR1 and CDR2: MNHNS, SASEGT. The CDR3 has 13 amino acids. CDR3 DNA sequence: TGTGCCAGCAGTGAATCGTTTCGGGACACGGCTTTCTTT. Its protein is CASSESFRDTAFF.

This clone was counted only a few times. This chain links TRBV2 with TRBJ2-2; D may be TRBD2 (7 bases). Trimming removed 8 bases from V and 7 bases from J, with 17 bases in between. Looked up from germline, CDR1 is SNHLY and CDR2 is FYNNEI. The CDR3 is 14 residues long. Written as DNA, the CDR3 is TGTGCCAGCGGGAGGAAGGGGGGGAGCGGGGAGCTGTTTTTT. Protein sequence: CASGRKGGSGELFF.

The chain joins TRBV27 to TRBJ2-7; 7 bases line up with TRBD2. The CDR3 totals 15 residues. Per germline, CDR1 MNHEY and CDR2 SMNVEV (reference sequence). V shed 3 bases and J 1 base; nucleotides not matched to a gene: 6. In DNA, the CDR3 is TGTGCCAGCAGTTTGTCGGGGGGTGGTTCCTACGAGCAGTACTTC. Translated, it gives CASSLSGGGSYEQYF.

The chain couples TRBV29-1 to TRBJ2-3; a possible D gene is TRBD2 (7 bases). V lost 7 bases to trimming and J lost 0 bases, with 14 bases between them. CDR3 length: 14 residues. In germline, CDR1 is SQVTM, CDR2 ANQGSEA. CDR3 region: CSGGGGGSTDTQYF. CDR3 sequence (DNA): TGCAGCGGAGGGGGGGGCGGGAGCACAGATACGCAGTATTTT.

As DNA, the CDR3 is TGTGCCAGCCGGGACTTTAGCCGGGCAGATACGCAGTATTTT. Amino acids: CASRDFSRADTQYF. The chain is built from TRBV7-9 and TRBJ2-3, with D maybe TRBD2 (6 bases). This CDR3 is 14 amino acids long. From germline, CDR1 is SEHNR and CDR2 FQNEAQ (reference sequence). V was shortened by 8 bases and J by 4 bases, with 16 bases between the two germline ends.

V gene TRBV6-6 combines with J gene TRBJ1-3, with D uncertain. The CDR3 totals 16 residues. Germline V gene sequence: CDR1 MNHNY, CDR2 SVGAGI (reference sequence). Trimming removed 4 bases from V and 0 bases from J, with 13 bases in between. The CDR3 protein is CASSSTRANSGNTIYF. DNA for the CDR3: TGTGCCAGCAGTTCGACGAGGGCCAACTCTGGAAACACCATATATTTT.

This rearrangement joins TRBV4-2 to TRBJ2-2, with 7 bases identical to TRBD2. Per the germline V gene, CDR1 is LGHNA and CDR2 is YNFKEQ. V lost 1 base, J lost 7 bases, and 6 bases stayed unmatched. The CDR3 totals 15 residues. CDR3 sequence reads: CASSQGLADLGELFF. The CDR3 DNA is TGTGCCAGCAGCCAAGGGCTAGCGGACCTCGGGGAGCTGTTTTTT.

V and J are TRBV28 and TRBJ2-1; the match to TRBD2 covers 7 bases. Germline CDR1 is MDHEN and CDR2 is SYDVKM. The CDR3 extends over 14 amino acids. V lost 3 bases, J lost 9 bases, and 8 bases stayed unmatched. CDR3 sequence (DNA): TGTGCCAGCAGTTTGGGACCGGGAGGTACTGAGCAGTTCTTC. Its translation is CASSLGPGGTEQFF.

This clone has just one count. The chain recombines TRBV30 with TRBJ1-1; TRBD1 is a possible D gene (6 bases). CDR3 length equals 15 residues. Germline CDR1 and CDR2: GTSNPN and SVGIG (reference sequence). The ends were cut back, 0 bases at V and 6 bases at J, with 17 bases in the middle. The CDR3 spells CAWSVNGPGASEAFF. CDR3 sequence (DNA): TGTGCCTGGAGTGTAAACGGCCCAGGGGCGTCTGAAGCTTTCTTT.

CDR3 in DNA: TGTGCCAGCAGCGTAATGGTGGGCGGGAGGACTGAAGCTTTCTTT. This encodes CASSVMVGGRTEAFF. The chain carries TRBV7-9 and TRBJ1-1, with D uncertain. This CDR3 has 15 residues. Germline assignment: CDR1 SEHNR and CDR2 FQNEAQ (reference sequence). Trimming removed 5 bases from V and 5 bases from J, with 18 bases in between.

The chain combines TRBV28 with TRBJ2-7, with 11 bases identical to TRBD2. J lost 4 bases, V lost 2 bases, and 10 bases had no gene match. The CDR3 consists of 17 residues. CDR1 and CDR2 from the germline V gene are MDHEN and SYDVKM. For the CDR3, the DNA is TGTGCCAGCAGTTTAACCTCCGGGACTAGCGGAAGGTACGAGCAGTACTTC. As protein: CASSLTSGTSGRYEQYF. Drawing the rest from reference TRBV28 and TRBJ2-7, the complete variable domain is DVKVTQSSRYLVKRTGEKVFLECVQDMDHENMFWYRQDPGLGLRLIYFSYDVKMKEKGDIPEGYSVSREKKERFSLILESASTNQTSMYLCASSLTSGTSGRYEQYFGPGTRLTVT.

This chain uses TRBV10-1 with TRBJ2-2, with TRBD1 matching over 9 bases. The length of the CDR3 is 17 residues. With V trimmed by 4 bases and J by 2 bases, 8 bases remained unmatched. The V gene's germline CDR1 is WNHNN and CDR2 SYGVQD (reference sequence). The CDR3 DNA sequence: TGCGCCAGCAGTGCTTCCCGGGACAGGGCCAACACCGGGGAGCTGTTTTTT. It specifies CASSASRDRANTGELFF.

CDR3 amino acids: CASSPGIADLGETQYF. The CDR3 DNA is TGTGCCAGCAGCCCGGGCATAGCGGACCTGGGGGAGACCCAGTACTTC. V and J are TRBV7-9 and TRBJ2-5; perhaps TRBD2 as D (6 bases). This CDR3 region has 16 residues. Per the germline V gene, CDR1 is SEHNR and CDR2 is FQNEAQ (reference sequence). V was clipped by 5 bases and J by 5 bases, with 21 bases between them.

The chain is built from TRBV5-1 and TRBJ2-7; TRBD2 matches at 11 bases. Germline loops: CDR1 SGHRS, CDR2 YFSETQ. The CDR3 is 15 amino acids. V was clipped by 3 bases and J by 3 bases; unmatched bases: 5. CDR3 amino acids: CASSSGTSGYYEQYF. In DNA, the CDR3 is TGCGCCAGCAGCTCCGGGACTAGCGGATACTACGAGCAGTACTTC.

The genes are TRBV29-1 and TRBJ2-5; 7 bases are shared with TRBD1. The J segment lost 1 base and the V segment lost 5 bases, leaving 10 bases of the junction unmatched. Germline CDR1 is SQVTM and CDR2 is ANQGSEA. CDR3 length: 15 amino acids. The CDR3 here is CSVQKGAWTQETQYF. The CDR3 DNA follows: TGCAGCGTTCAAAAGGGGGCTTGGACCCAAGAGACCCAGTACTTC.

The V call is TRBV6-1, the J call TRBJ1-5; TRBD1 matches 7 bases. CDR1 MNHNS and CDR2 SASEGT come from the germline V gene. CDR3 length: 22 amino acids. With 1 base clipped from V and 4 bases from J, the junction kept 25 bases outside the gene matches. The CDR3 loop reads CASSEDRGGRERFQALNQPQHF. CDR3 nucleotide sequence: TGTGCCAGCAGTGAAGATAGAGGGGGCAGGGAGAGGTTCCAGGCCTTAAATCAGCCCCAGCATTTT.